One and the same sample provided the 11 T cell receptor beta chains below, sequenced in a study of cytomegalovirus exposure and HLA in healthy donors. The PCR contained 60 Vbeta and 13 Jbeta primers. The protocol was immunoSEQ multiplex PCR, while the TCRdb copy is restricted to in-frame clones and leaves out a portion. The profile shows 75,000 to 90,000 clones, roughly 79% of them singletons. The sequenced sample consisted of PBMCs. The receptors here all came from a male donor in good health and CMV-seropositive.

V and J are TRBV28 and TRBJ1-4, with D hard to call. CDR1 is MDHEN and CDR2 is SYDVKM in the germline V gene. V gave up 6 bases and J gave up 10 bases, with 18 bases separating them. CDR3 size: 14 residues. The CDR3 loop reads CASSFGGRAGKLFF. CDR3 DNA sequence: TGTGCCAGCAGCTTCGGTGGGAGGGCAGGAAAACTGTTTTTT.

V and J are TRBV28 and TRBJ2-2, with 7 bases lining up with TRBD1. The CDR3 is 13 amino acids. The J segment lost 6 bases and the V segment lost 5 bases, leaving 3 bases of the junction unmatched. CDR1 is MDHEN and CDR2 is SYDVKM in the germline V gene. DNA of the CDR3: TGTGCCAGCAGTCTACAGGGGTCCGGGGAGCTGTTTTTT. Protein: CASSLQGSGELFF. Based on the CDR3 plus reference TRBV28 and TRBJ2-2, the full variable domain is DVKVTQSSRYLVKRTGEKVFLECVQDMDHENMFWYRQDPGLGLRLIYFSYDVKMKEKGDIPEGYSVSREKKERFSLILESASTNQTSMYLCASSLQGSGELFFGEGSRLTVL.

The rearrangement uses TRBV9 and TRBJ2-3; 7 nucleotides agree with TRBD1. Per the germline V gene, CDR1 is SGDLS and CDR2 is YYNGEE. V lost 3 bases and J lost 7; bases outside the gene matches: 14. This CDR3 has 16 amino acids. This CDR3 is CASSAPERQGVNTQYF. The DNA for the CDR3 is TGTGCCAGCAGCGCCCCCGAAAGACAGGGTGTGAATACGCAGTATTTT.

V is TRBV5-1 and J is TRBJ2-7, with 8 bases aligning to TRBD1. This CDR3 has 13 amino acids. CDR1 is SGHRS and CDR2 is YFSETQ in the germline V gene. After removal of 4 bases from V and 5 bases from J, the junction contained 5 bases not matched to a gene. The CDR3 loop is CASSRGQGNEQYF. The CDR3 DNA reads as TGCGCCAGCAGCCGCGGACAGGGCAACGAGCAGTACTTC.

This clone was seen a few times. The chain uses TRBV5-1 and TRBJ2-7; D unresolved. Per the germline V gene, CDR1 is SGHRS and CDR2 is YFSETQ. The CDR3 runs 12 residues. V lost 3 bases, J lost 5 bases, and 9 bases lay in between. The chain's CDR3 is CASSYGRDEQYF. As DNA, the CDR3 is TGCGCCAGCAGCTATGGCCGGGACGAGCAGTACTTC.

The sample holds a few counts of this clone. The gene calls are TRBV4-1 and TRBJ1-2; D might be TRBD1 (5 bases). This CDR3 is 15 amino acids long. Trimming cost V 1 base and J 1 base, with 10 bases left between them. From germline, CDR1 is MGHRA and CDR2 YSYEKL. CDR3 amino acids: CASSQVAGDNYGYTF. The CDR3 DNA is TGCGCCAGCAGCCAAGTAGCGGGGGATAACTATGGCTACACCTTC.

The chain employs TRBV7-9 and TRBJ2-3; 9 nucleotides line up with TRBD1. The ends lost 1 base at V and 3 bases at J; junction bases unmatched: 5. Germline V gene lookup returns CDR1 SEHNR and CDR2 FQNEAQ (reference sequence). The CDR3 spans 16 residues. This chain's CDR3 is CASSLGGTGMTDTQYF. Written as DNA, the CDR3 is TGTGCCAGCAGCTTAGGGGGGACAGGGATGACAGATACGCAGTATTTT.

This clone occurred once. CDR3 in amino acids: CASSLGQTNTGELFF. The CDR3 DNA sequence: TGTGCCAGCTCACTCGGACAGACGAACACCGGGGAGCTGTTTTTT. This chain links TRBV18 with TRBJ2-2, with D possibly TRBD1 on 6 matching bases. This CDR3 region has 15 residues. V was shortened by 4 bases and J by 0 bases, with 9 bases between the two germline ends. CDR1 and CDR2 from the germline V gene are KGHSH and LQKENI.

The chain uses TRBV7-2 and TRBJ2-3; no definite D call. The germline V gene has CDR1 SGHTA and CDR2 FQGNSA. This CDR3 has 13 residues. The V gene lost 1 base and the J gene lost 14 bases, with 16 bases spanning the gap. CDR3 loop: CASSLEIPRGSYF. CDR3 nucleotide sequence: TGTGCCAGCAGCTTAGAGATCCCCCGTGGCTCGTATTTT.

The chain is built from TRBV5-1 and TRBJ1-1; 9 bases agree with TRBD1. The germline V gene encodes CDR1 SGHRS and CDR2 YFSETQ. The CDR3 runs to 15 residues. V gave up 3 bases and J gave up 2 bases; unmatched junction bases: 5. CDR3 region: CASSSGTGLNTEAFF. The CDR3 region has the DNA TGCGCCAGCAGCTCCGGGACAGGGTTAAACACTGAAGCTTTCTTT.

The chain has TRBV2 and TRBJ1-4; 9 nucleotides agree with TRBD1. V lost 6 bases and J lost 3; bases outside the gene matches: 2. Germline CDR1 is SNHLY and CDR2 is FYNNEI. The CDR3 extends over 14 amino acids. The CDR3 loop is CASSRTGANEKLFF. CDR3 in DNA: TGTGCCAGCAGCAGGACAGGGGCTAATGAAAAACTGTTTTTT.